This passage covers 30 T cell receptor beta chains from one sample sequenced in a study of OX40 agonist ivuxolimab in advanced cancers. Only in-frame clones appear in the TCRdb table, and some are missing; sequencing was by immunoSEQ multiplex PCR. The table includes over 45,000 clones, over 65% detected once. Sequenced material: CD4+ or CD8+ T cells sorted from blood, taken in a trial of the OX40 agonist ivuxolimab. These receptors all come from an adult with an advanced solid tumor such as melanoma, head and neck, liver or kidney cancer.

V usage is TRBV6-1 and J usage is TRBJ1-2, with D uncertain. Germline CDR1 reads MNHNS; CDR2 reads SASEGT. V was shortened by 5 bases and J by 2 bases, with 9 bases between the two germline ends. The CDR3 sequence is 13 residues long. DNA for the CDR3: TGTGCCAGCAGTCAGACGGGGAACTATGGCTACACCTTC. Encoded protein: CASSQTGNYGYTF.

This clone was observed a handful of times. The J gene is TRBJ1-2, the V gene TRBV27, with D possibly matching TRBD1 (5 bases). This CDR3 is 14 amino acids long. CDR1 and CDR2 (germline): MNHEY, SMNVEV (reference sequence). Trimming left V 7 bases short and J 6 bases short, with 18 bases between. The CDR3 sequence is CASTPAGSVHGYTF. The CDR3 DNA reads TGTGCCAGCACCCCGGCAGGGTCGGTCCATGGCTACACCTTC.

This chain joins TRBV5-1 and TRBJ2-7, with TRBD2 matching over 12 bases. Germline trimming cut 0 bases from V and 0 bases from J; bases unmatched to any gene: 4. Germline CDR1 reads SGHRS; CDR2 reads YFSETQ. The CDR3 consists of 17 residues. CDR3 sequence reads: CASSLVPGLAGSYEQYF. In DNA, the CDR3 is TGCGCCAGCAGCTTGGTCCCGGGACTAGCGGGCTCCTACGAGCAGTACTTC.

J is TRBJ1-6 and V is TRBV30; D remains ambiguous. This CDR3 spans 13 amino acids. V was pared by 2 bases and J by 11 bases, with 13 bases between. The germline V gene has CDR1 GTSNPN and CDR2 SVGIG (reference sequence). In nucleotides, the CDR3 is TGTGCCTGGAGTAGGACCCAGATTGCACCCCTCCACTTT. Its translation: CAWSRTQIAPLHF.

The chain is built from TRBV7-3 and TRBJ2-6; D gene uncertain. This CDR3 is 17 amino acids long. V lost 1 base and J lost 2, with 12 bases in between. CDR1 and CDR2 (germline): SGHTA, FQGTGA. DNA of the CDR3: TGTGCCAGCAGCTTAAATCCCCCCCGGGCTGGGGCCAACGTCCTGACTTTC. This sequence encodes CASSLNPPRAGANVLTF.

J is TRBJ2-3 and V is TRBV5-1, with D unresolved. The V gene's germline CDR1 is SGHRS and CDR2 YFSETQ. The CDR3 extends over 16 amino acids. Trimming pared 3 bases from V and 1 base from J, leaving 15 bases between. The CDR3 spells CASSYYPGSRTDTQYF. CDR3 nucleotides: TGCGCCAGCAGCTATTATCCGGGCTCCCGCACAGATACGCAGTATTTT. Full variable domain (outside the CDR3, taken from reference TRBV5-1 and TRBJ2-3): KAGVTQTPRYLIKTRGQQVTLSCSPISGHRSVSWYQQTPGQGLQFLFEYFSETQRNKGNFPGRFSGRQFSNSRSEMNVSTLELGDSALYLCASSYYPGSRTDTQYFGPGTRLTVL.

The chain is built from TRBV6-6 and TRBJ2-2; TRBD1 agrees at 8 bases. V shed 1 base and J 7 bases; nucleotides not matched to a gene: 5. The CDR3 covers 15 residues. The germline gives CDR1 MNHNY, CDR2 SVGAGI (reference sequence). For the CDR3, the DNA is TGTGCCAGCAGTTACTTGGACAGGGCGGACGGGGAGCTGTTTTTT. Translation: CASSYLDRADGELFF.

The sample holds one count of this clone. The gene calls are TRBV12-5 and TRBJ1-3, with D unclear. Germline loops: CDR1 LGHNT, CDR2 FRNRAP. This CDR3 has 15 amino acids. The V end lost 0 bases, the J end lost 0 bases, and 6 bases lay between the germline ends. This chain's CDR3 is CASGLVPNSGNTIYF. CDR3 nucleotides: TGTGCTAGTGGTTTGGTACCCAACTCTGGAAACACCATATATTTT.

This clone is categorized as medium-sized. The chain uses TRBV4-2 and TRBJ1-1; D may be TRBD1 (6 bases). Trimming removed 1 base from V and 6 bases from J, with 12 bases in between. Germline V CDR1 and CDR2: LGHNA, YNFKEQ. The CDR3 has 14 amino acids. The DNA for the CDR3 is TGTGCCAGCAGCCAAGTGTCAGGGGAGGCTGAAGCTTTCTTT. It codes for CASSQVSGEAEAFF.

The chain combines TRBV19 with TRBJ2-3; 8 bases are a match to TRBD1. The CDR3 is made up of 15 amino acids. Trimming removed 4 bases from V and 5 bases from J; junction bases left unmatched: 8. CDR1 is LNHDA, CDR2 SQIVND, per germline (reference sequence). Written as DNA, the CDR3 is TGTGCCAGTAGTACGACAGGGGAATGGGGAGATACGCAGTATTTT. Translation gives CASSTTGEWGDTQYF. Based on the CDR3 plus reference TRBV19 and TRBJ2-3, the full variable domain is DGGITQSPKYLFRKEGQNVTLSCEQNLNHDAMYWYRQDPGQGLRLIYYSQIVNDFQKGDIAEGYSVSREKKESFPLTVTSAQKNPTAFYLCASSTTGEWGDTQYFGPGTRLTVL.

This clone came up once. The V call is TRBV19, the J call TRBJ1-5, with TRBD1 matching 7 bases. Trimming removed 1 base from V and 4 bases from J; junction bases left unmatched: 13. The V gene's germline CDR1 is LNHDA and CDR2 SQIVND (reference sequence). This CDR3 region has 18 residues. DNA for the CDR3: TGTGCCAGTAGTATAGGAAGGGAGACAGGGTCGAGGAATCAGCCCCAGCATTTT. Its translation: CASSIGRETGSRNQPQHF.

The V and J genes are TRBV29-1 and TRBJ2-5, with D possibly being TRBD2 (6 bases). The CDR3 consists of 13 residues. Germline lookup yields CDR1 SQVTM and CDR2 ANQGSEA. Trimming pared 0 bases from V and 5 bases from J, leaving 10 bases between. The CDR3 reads CSVEDWGDETQYF. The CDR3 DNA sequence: TGCAGCGTTGAAGATTGGGGGGACGAGACCCAGTACTTC.

The CDR3 here is CASSNGQPQGTQYF. In nucleotides, the CDR3 is TGTGCCAGCAGCAACGGACAGCCTCAGGGTACGCAGTATTTT. The gene calls are TRBV21-1 and TRBJ2-3; the D call in the table, TRBD1, was not verified against the DNA. TRBV21-1 is termed a pseudogene. The CDR3 has 14 residues.

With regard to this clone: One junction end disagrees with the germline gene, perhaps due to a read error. The DNA of the CDR3 is TGTGCCAGCAGTCTGAGTATAAGGGGTAGCGGCTGCACCTTC. It codes for CASSLSIRGSGCTF. The chain carries TRBV2 and TRBJ1-2, with D perhaps TRBD1 (5 bases). The CDR3 loop spans 14 amino acids. The germline gives CDR1 SNHLY, CDR2 FYNNEI.

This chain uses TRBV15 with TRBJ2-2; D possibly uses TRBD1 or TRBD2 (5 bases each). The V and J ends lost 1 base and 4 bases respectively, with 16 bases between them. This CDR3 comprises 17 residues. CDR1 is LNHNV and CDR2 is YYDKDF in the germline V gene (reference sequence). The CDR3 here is CATSRVLGTLTTGELFF. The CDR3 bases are TGTGCCACCAGCAGAGTTTTAGGGACCCTTACCACCGGGGAGCTGTTTTTT.

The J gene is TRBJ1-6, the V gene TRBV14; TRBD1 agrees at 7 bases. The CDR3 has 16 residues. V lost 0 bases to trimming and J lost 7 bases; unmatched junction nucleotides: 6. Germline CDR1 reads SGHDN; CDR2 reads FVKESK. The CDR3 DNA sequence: TGTGCCAGCAGCCAAGATCGAGGGGGCAGAAATTCACCCCTCCACTTT. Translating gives CASSQDRGGRNSPLHF.

This chain's CDR3 is CASSYGARDGDTQYF. The CDR3 DNA sequence: TGTGCCAGCAGCTACGGGGCAAGGGATGGGGATACGCAGTATTTT. This sequence joins TRBV11-2 and TRBJ2-3; either TRBD1 or TRBD2 may supply D (5 bases each). V was shortened by 4 bases and J by 6 bases, with 17 bases between the two germline ends. Germline V gives CDR1 SGHAT, CDR2 FQNNGV. The CDR3 runs to 15 residues.

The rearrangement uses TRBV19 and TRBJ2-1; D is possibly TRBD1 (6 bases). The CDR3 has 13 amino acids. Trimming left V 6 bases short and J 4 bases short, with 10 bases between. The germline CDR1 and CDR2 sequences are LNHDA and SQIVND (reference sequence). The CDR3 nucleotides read TGTGCCAGTAGGTTGGACAGTTACAATGAGCAGTTCTTC. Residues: CASRLDSYNEQFF.

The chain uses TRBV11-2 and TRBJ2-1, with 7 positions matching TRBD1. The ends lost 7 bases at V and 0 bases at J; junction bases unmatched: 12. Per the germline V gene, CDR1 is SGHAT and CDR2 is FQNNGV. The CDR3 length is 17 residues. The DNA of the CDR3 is TGTGCCAGCACCATTGTCCCGGGACAGAGCTCCTACAATGAGCAGTTCTTC. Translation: CASTIVPGQSSYNEQFF. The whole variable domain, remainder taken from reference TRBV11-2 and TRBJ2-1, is EAGVAQSPRYKIIEKRQSVAFWCNPISGHATLYWYQQILGQGPKLLIQFQNNGVVDDSQLPKDRFSAERLKGVDSTLKIQPAKLEDSAVYLCASTIVPGQSSYNEQFFGPGTRLTVL.

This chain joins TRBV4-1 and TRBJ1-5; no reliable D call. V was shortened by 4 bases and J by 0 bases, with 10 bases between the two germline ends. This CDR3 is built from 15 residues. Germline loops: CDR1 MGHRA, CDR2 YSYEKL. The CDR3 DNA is TGCGCCAGCAGCCTATCTACGGATAGCAATCAGCCCCAGCATTTT. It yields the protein CASSLSTDSNQPQHF.

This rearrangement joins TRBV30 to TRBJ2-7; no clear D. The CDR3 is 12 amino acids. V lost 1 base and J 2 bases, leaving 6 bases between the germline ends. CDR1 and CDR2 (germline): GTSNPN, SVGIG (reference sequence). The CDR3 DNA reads TGTGCCTGGAGTGGGGCAGCCTACGAGCAGTACTTC. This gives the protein CAWSGAAYEQYF.

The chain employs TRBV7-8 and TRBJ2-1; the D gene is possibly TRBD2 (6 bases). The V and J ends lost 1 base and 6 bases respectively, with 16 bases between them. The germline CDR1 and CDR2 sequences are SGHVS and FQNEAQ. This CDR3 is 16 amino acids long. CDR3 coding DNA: TGTGCCAGCAGCTTAGTTGGAGGGAGAAGTATCAATGAGCAGTTCTTC. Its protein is CASSLVGGRSINEQFF.

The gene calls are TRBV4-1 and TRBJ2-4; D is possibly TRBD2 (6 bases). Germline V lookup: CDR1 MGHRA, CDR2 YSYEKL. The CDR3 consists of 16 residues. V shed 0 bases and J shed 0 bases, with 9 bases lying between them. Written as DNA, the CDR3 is TGCGCCAGCAGCCAAGAAGTAGCGGTAGCCAAAAACATTCAGTACTTC. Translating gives CASSQEVAVAKNIQYF.

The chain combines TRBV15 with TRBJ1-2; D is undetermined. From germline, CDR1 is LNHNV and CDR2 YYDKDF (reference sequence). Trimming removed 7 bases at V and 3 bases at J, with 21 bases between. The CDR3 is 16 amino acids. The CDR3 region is CATTPESGPRYYGYTF. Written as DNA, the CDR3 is TGTGCCACCACCCCGGAATCCGGCCCTAGGTACTATGGCTACACCTTC.

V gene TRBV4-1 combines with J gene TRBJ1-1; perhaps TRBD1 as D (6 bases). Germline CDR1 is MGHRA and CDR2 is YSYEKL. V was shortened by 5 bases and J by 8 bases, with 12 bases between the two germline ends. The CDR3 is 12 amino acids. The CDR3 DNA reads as TGCGCCAGCAGCACCTGGGGACAAGAAGCTTTCTTT. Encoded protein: CASSTWGQEAFF.

Here the CDR3 DNA reads TGTGCCAGCAGGTCCCTGAGTGAAAAACTGTTTTTT. This codes for CASRSLSEKLFF. The J gene is TRBJ1-4, the V gene TRBV6-6; D gene ambiguous. V was trimmed by 6 bases and J by 7 bases, leaving 9 bases between them. The germline CDR1 and CDR2 sequences are MNHNY and SVGAGI (reference sequence). The CDR3 sequence is 12 residues long.

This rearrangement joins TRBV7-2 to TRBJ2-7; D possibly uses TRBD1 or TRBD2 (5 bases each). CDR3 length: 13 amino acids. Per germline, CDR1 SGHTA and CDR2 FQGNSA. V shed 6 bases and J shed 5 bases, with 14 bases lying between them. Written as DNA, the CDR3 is TGTGCCAGCAGACCAGGGACCGCTGACGAGCAGTACTTC. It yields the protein CASRPGTADEQYF.

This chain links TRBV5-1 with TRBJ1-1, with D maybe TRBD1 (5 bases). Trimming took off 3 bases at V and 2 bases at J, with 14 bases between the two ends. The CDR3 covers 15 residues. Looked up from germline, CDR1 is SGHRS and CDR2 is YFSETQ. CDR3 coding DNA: TGCGCCAGCAGCTCCAATACAGGAGATAACACTGAAGCTTTCTTT. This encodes CASSSNTGDNTEAFF.

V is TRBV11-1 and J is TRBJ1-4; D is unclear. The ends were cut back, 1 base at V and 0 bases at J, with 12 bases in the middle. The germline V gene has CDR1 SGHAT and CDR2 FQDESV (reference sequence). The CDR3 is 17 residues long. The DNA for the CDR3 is TGTGCCAGCAGCTTAGGACCCTCGACAACAACTAATGAAAAACTGTTTTTT. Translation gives CASSLGPSTTTNEKLFF.

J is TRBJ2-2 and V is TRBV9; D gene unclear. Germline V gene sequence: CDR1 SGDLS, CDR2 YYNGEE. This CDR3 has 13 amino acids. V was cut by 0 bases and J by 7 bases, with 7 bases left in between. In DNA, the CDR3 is TGTGCCAGCAGCGTAGAGATGATCGGGGAGCTGTTTTTT. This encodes CASSVEMIGELFF.